This T cell receptor (beta chain) was recovered during a study of T cell responses to AZD1222 COVID-19 vaccine. General observations from the study: Only six individuals given AZD1222 were seropositive at baseline. In all cases, repertoires were sampled only after the peak T cell response. In the spike-specific TCR repertoire, nearly half reportedly target unmutated variant regions.

As regards this clone: Its specificity is not known.

Trimming left V 0 bases short and J 7 bases short, with 9 bases between. The CDR3 is made up of 13 amino acids. Germline CDR1 SGHTA, CDR2 FQGTGA. Profiling relied on immunoSEQ multiplex PCR, and the TCRdb table lists in-frame clones only, not all of them. The profile shows 54,000 or so clones, 89% of them singletons. This receptor was taken from an adult in good health. The chain combines TRBV7-3 with TRBJ1-1, with unresolved D. Sample: peripheral blood, taken on day 0 of AZD1222 vaccination. The CDR3 loop is CASSLTSGFEAFF. CDR3 DNA sequence: TGTGCCAGCAGCTTAACGTCGGGGTTTGAAGCTTTCTTT.